This T cell receptor (beta chain) appears in the sequencing data of a study of regulatory T cells in long-lasting Graves disease. Broader study findings: It was in persistent disease that TRBV28, TRBJ1-2 and TRBJ2-5 were favored.

CDR3-region Arm-PCR and iRepertoire HTBI primers produced the TCR beta libraries. One entry per CDR3 protein, called by TCRdb with MiXCR from the multiplex PCR reads. The sample holds about 660,000 distinct CDR3 sequences, 30% seen once. V lost 4 bases to trimming and J lost 11 bases; unmatched junction nucleotides: 4. The CDR3 covers 11 residues. Time point given: persistent/refractory GD, antithyroid drugs over 5 years with positive TRAb. Extracted RNA from PBMCs served as the source of the TCR library. The collection involved drawing 8 to 9 milliliters of peripheral blood into EDTA tubes. Turning to this clonotype: What it binds is not known.

The source was peripheral blood mononuclear cells (PBMCs), collected when the disease was refractory, from a patient treated with antithyroid drugs. This sequence originates from a female donor with Graves disease. The chain joins TRBV12-3 or TRBV12-4 to TRBJ1-1, with 7 bases fitting TRBD1. For the CDR3, the DNA is TGTGCCAGCAGTTCGGGACAGAGGGCTTTCTTT. Translating it yields CASSSGQRAFF.